Presented here are 20 T cell receptor beta chains from one specimen sequenced in a study of blood T cell repertoires in COVID-19. Here immunoSEQ multiplex PCR was the method, and the copy in TCRdb shows in-frame clones only, minus some. The data show a few hundred thousand clones, more than 70% seen once. Material: peripheral blood. The receptors originated from an elderly woman with acute or convalescent COVID-19.

The V gene is TRBV12-3 or TRBV12-4, the J gene TRBJ1-4; 8 bases fit TRBD1. CDR3 length: 12 amino acids. J was trimmed by 16 bases and V by 5 bases; bases with no gene match: 9. The CDR3 bases are TGTGCCAGCAGTGCCGGGACAGGCTTTTGGTTTTTT. It codes for CASSAGTGFWFF.

This chain links TRBV2 with TRBJ1-1; a weak D match, TRBD1 (5 bases). V was shortened by 4 bases and J by 4 bases, with 19 bases between the two germline ends. CDR1 is SNHLY, CDR2 FYNNEI, per germline. The CDR3 is 16 residues long. The CDR3 here is CASSVGRQGVGTEAFF. The CDR3 DNA sequence: TGTGCCAGCAGTGTAGGCAGACAAGGGGTTGGCACTGAAGCTTTCTTT.

V and J are TRBV7-9 and TRBJ1-1; D remains ambiguous. The CDR3 sequence is 15 residues long. The V gene lost 2 bases and the J gene lost 0 bases, with 10 bases spanning the gap. Germline assignment: CDR1 SEHNR and CDR2 FQNEAQ (reference sequence). The CDR3 is CASSLNQQMNTEAFF. The CDR3 bases are TGTGCCAGCAGCTTAAACCAACAGATGAACACTGAAGCTTTCTTT.

The chain carries TRBV19 and TRBJ1-5, with TRBD1 identical over 7 bases. The V gene's germline CDR1 is LNHDA and CDR2 SQIVND (reference sequence). V was pared by 7 bases and J by 1 base, with 7 bases of the junction left unmatched. The CDR3 is 15 residues long. Here the CDR3 reads CASTTTGTSNQPQHF. As DNA, the CDR3 is TGTGCCAGTACCACGACAGGGACCAGCAATCAGCCCCAGCATTTT.

The genes are TRBV21-1 and TRBJ1-2; the table assigns TRBD1, which was not confirmed against the DNA. TRBV21-1 is tagged as a pseudogene. The CDR3 has 16 residues. The CDR3 spells CASSKRGTGEIYGYTF. The CDR3 DNA follows: TGTGCCAGCAGCAAAAGAGGGACAGGGGAGATCTATGGCTACACCTTC.

This clone was seen more than once but under ten times. This chain connects TRBV11-3 to TRBJ1-2, with 7 positions matching TRBD1. Germline V lookup: CDR1 SGHNT, CDR2 YENEEA. J gave up 6 bases and V 1 base, and 5 bases lay outside the gene matches. This CDR3 spans 14 amino acids. The CDR3 spells CASSLVQGKDGYTF. The CDR3 nucleotides read TGTGCCAGCAGCTTAGTACAGGGGAAGGATGGCTACACCTTC. The full variable domain, its missing parts supplied by reference TRBV11-3 and TRBJ1-2, is EAGVVQSPRYKIIEKKQPVAFWCNPISGHNTLYWYLQNLGQGPELLIRYENEEAVDDSQLPKDRFSAERLKGVDSTLKIQPAELGDSAVYLCASSLVQGKDGYTFGSGTRLTVV.

V and J are TRBV11-3 and TRBJ1-1; D is possibly TRBD1 (5 bases). V was clipped by 3 bases and J by 5 bases, with 13 bases between them. Germline V gives CDR1 SGHNT, CDR2 YENEEA. The CDR3 totals 14 residues. The CDR3 loop is CASSFSTGNTEAFF. The CDR3 nucleotides read TGTGCCAGCAGCTTTTCTACAGGTAATACTGAAGCTTTCTTT.

CDR3 amino acids: CASSLGGGVNEKLFF. The CDR3 DNA sequence: TGTGCCAGCAGCTTAGGAGGGGGGGTTAATGAAAAACTGTTTTTT. This chain connects TRBV7-8 to TRBJ1-4; TRBD1 is a possible D gene (6 bases). This CDR3 is built from 15 residues. Germline-derived CDR1 and CDR2 are SGHVS and FQNEAQ. The V gene lost 1 base and the J gene lost 4 bases, with 10 bases spanning the gap.

CDR3 region: CASSHSLRAGGTEAFF. CDR3 sequence (DNA): TGTGCCAGCAGTCATTCCCTTAGGGCAGGGGGGACTGAAGCTTTCTTT. This chain links TRBV28 with TRBJ1-1; 7 bases are a match to TRBD1. From germline, CDR1 is MDHEN and CDR2 SYDVKM. V lost 5 bases and J lost 5; bases outside the gene matches: 14. There are 16 residues in the CDR3.

This chain joins TRBV3-1 (or the pseudogene TRBV3-2) and TRBJ1-3; possibly TRBD1 for D (6 bases). The CDR3 is made up of 14 amino acids. V gave up 6 bases and J gave up 3 bases, with 12 bases separating them. Per the germline V gene, CDR1 is LGHDT and CDR2 is YNNKEL (reference sequence). The CDR3 sequence: CASSLQGLGNTIYF. CDR3 bases: TGTGCCAGCAGTCTACAGGGTCTTGGAAACACCATATATTTT.

The chain combines TRBV9 with TRBJ1-5; D is unclear. Germline V gene lookup returns CDR1 SGDLS and CDR2 YYNGEE. This CDR3 contains 14 residues. V was cut by 4 bases and J by 2 bases, with 10 bases left in between. Written as DNA, the CDR3 is TGTGCCAGCAGCCCCACTCCGGGCAATCAGCCCCAGCATTTT. As protein: CASSPTPGNQPQHF.

This clone was seen a single time. The genes are TRBV5-5 and TRBJ1-1, with a weak D call TRBD1 (6 bases). With 4 bases removed from V and 2 bases from J, the gap between germline ends came to 9 bases. CDR3 size: 13 residues. Looked up from germline, CDR1 is SGHKS and CDR2 is YYEKEE (reference sequence). The CDR3 region is CASSTGTNTEAFF. The DNA of the CDR3 is TGTGCCAGCAGCACCGGGACAAACACTGAAGCTTTCTTT.

The chain recombines TRBV7-2 with TRBJ2-7; TRBD2 is a possible D gene (6 bases). CDR1 SGHTA and CDR2 FQGNSA come from the germline V gene. There are 13 residues in the CDR3. V lost 6 bases and J lost 2, with 11 bases in between. The CDR3 is CASRGRGAYEQYF. CDR3 DNA: TGTGCCAGCAGAGGGCGGGGAGCCTACGAGCAGTACTTC.

This clone was counted only a few times. The rearrangement joins TRBV9 to TRBJ2-3; TRBD2 matches at 8 bases. Looked up from germline, CDR1 is SGDLS and CDR2 is YYNGEE. The CDR3 has 17 residues. V shed 3 bases and J 2 bases; nucleotides not matched to a gene: 11. The CDR3 nucleotides are TGTGCCAGCAGCGCCCAGACGGCGGGGGGCACCACAGATACGCAGTATTTT. Encoded protein: CASSAQTAGGTTDTQYF.

The rearrangement joins TRBV5-8 to TRBJ2-7; 9 bases agree with TRBD1. CDR3 length equals 15 residues. V shed 4 bases and J 3 bases; nucleotides not matched to a gene: 8. Germline V gene lookup returns CDR1 SGHTS and CDR2 YDEGEE. The CDR3 nucleotides are TGTGCCAGCAGCCCGGGACAGGGTGGGGACTACGAGCAGTACTTC. Translating it yields CASSPGQGGDYEQYF.

This clone appeared once. Other DNA sequences of this sample code for an identical CDR3. The chain uses TRBV3-1 (or the pseudogene TRBV3-2) and TRBJ1-1; D unclear. Germline values: CDR1 LGHDT, CDR2 YNNKEL (reference sequence). The V gene lost 1 base and the J gene lost 8 bases, with 5 bases spanning the gap. This CDR3 is built from 11 residues. In nucleotides, the CDR3 is TGTGCCAGCAGCCAAGCCGCGGAAGCTTTCTTT. Amino acid sequence: CASSQAAEAFF.

The genes are TRBV6-4 and TRBJ2-3; 16 positions agree with TRBD2. Trimming at V came to 2 bases and at J to 7 bases, leaving 15 bases not matched to a gene. The germline CDR1 and CDR2 sequences are MRHNA and SNTAGT. This CDR3 has 20 residues. DNA of the CDR3: TGTGCCAGCAGTGACGTACGAAAGGGACTAGCGGGGGGGCCGAGGCATACGCAGTATTTT. Translated: CASSDVRKGLAGGPRHTQYF.

The chain is built from TRBV5-6 and TRBJ1-4, with 7 bases that match TRBD1. V dropped 4 bases and J dropped 7; count of bases not matched to a gene: 4. Germline loops: CDR1 SGHDT, CDR2 YYEEEE. The CDR3 is 13 residues long. CDR3 region: CASSGGTAEKLFF. The CDR3 DNA is TGTGCCAGCAGCGGAGGGACAGCTGAAAAACTGTTTTTT.

The chain links TRBV9 to TRBJ2-3; TRBD2 matches 9 bases. The CDR3 is 17 amino acids. Losses at the gene ends were 4 bases for V and 8 bases for J; bases not matched to a gene: 17. The V gene's germline CDR1 is SGDLS and CDR2 YYNGEE. The DNA of the CDR3 is TGTGCCAGCAGCCCCCCCGGGATAGCGGGGGCCGGGGCTACGCAGTATTTT. It translates to CASSPPGIAGAGATQYF.

This clone was found once. This chain links TRBV25-1 with TRBJ2-3; 11 bases agree with TRBD2. CDR1 is MGHDK, CDR2 SYGVNS, per germline. With V trimmed by 7 bases and J by 1 base, 1 base remained unmatched. The CDR3 consists of 14 residues. The CDR3 here is CASTTSGGTDTQYF. The DNA for the CDR3 is TGTGCCAGCACGACTAGCGGGGGCACAGATACGCAGTATTTT.